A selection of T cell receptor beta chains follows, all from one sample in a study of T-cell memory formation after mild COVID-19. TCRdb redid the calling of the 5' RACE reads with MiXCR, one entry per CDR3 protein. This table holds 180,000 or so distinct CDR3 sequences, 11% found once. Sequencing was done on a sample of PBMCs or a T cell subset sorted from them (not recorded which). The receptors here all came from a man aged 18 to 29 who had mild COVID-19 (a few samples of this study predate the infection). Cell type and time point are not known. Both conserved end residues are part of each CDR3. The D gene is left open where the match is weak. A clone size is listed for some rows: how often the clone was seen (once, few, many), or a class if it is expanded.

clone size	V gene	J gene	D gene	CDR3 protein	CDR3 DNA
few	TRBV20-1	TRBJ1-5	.	CSVRPPNQPQHF	TGCAGTGTACGGCCTCCAAATCAGCCCCAGCATTTT
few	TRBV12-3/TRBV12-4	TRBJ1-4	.	CASSLGQANEKLFF	TGTGCCAGCAGTTTAGGACAGGCAAATGAAAAACTGTTTTTT
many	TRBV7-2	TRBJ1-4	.	CASSWATGEKLFF	TGTGCCAGCAGCTGGGCCACCGGAGAAAAACTGTTTTTT
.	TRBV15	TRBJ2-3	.	CATSRAAYSSTDTQYF	TGTGCCACCAGCAGAGCTGCCTACTCTAGCACAGATACGCAGTATTTT
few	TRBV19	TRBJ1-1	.	CASPPTGGYGTEAFF	TGTGCCAGCCCCCCAACGGGGGGGTATGGCACTGAAGCTTTCTTT
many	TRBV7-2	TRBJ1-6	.	CASSLEAGIISPLHF	TGTGCCAGCAGCTTAGAGGCAGGGATAATATCACCCCTCCACTTT
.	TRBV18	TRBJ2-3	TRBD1	CASSLATGGTDTQYF	TGTGCCAGCTCCCTCGCAACAGGGGGCACAGATACGCAGTATTTT
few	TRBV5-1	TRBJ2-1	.	CASSSRGSGRSYNEQFF	TGCGCCAGCAGCTCCCGCGGGTCCGGCCGGTCCTACAATGAGCAGTTCTTC
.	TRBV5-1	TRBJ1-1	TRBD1	CASSKGTGLETEAFF	TGCGCCAGCAGCAAAGGGACAGGGCTGGAGACTGAAGCTTTCTTT
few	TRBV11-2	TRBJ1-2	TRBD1	CASSPIKSRDSYGYTF	TGTGCCAGCAGCCCCATCAAGTCCCGGGACAGCTATGGCTACACCTTC
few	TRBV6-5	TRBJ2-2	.	CASTGTGSVPGELFF	TGTGCCAGCACCGGAACAGGGTCGGTCCCCGGGGAGCTGTTTTTT
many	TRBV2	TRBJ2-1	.	CATEASAAYNEQFF	TGTGCCACCGAAGCCTCTGCGGCCTACAATGAGCAGTTCTTC
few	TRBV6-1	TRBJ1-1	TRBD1	CASSGIQGAGTEAFF	TGTGCCAGCAGTGGGATACAGGGGGCAGGCACTGAAGCTTTCTTT
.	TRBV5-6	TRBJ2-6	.	CASREGGLSGANVLTF	TGTGCCAGCAGGGAAGGGGGGCTCTCTGGGGCCAACGTCCTGACTTTC
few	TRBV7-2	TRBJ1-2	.	CASSLGTAYGYTF	TGTGCCAGCAGCTTAGGTACCGCCTATGGCTACACCTTC
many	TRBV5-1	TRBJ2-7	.	CASSLTGSSYEQYF	TGTGCCAGCAGCCTGACGGGGAGCTCCTACGAGCAGTACTTC
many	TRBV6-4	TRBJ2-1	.	CASSRVGLF	TGTGCCAGCAGCAGGGTGGGGCTCTTC
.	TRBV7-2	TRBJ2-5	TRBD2	CASSFPAGGSETQYF	TGTGCCAGCAGCTTCCCAGCGGGGGGTTCGGAGACCCAGTACTTC